The clone carrying this TCR beta chain came up a few times. This sample is part of a study of blood T cell repertoires in COVID-19. Study details: The origin of the acute and convalescent COVID-19 samples was the United States, Italy and Spain.

Repertoires were generated with immunoSEQ multiplex PCR, while TCRdb's copy carries only in-frame clones and drops some. The sample lists tens of thousands of clones, around nine tenths seen once, with approximately 3.9% in the top ten. The junction had 6 bases not matched to a gene; V was cut back by 3 bases and J by 3 bases. The CDR3 extends over 15 amino acids. The germline V gene encodes CDR1 MNHNS and CDR2 SASEGT. The sequence derives from a man between 65 and 85 years old with acute or convalescent COVID-19. The sample taken for sequencing was peripheral blood. The chain has TRBV6-1 and TRBJ2-7, with 9 bases that match TRBD2. In DNA, the CDR3 is TGTGCCAGCAGTGAGGCGGGGGGGTTGGTCTACGAGCAGTACTTC. Residues: CASSEAGGLVYEQYF.